This is a list of T cell receptor beta chains from one sample in a study of early T cells in non-severe SARS-CoV-2 infection. TCRdb re-derived calls from the 5' RACE reads in MiXCR, one entry per CDR3 protein. The sample carries roughly 110,000 distinct CDR3 sequences, more than 9.5% recorded once. Source material: whole blood. The receptors were sampled from an adult who was a healthcare worker with PCR-confirmed SARS-CoV-2 infection or an uninfected control (not recorded which). Each CDR3 is given with its conserved first and last residue. The D gene is left open where the match is weak. The size field is filled for only some rows; it gives once, few, many or a size class.

clone_size j_call cdr3_length v_call d_call cdr3_aa cdr3_nt
many TRBJ2-3 12 TRBV14 NA CASSPRADTQYF TGTGCCAGCAGCCCGAGGGCAGATACGCAGTATTTT
NA TRBJ2-7 13 TRBV6-2/TRBV6-3 NA CARAAPEAHEQYF TGTGCCAGGGCGGCCCCGGAGGCCCACGAGCAGTACTTC
many TRBJ2-7 13 TRBV29-1 NA CSVSSTSLREQYF TGCAGCGTTTCGTCGACCTCCTTACGGGAGCAGTACTTC
many TRBJ2-1 11 TRBV20-1 NA CSATLGGEQFF TGCAGTGCCACGTTAGGGGGTGAGCAGTTCTTC
once TRBJ1-1 13 TRBV10-3 NA CAQRDGPNTEAFF TGTGCCCAGAGGGATGGTCCGAACACTGAAGCTTTCTTT
many TRBJ1-3 13 TRBV2 NA CASSWDSGNTIYF TGTGCCAGCAGTTGGGACTCTGGAAACACCATATATTTT
few TRBJ2-3 15 TRBV5-1 NA CASSLVDYRTDTQYF TGCGCCAGCAGCTTGGTCGACTACCGCACAGATACGCAGTATTTT
few TRBJ2-2 14 TRBV6-2/TRBV6-3 NA CASSSTGTKRELFF TGTGCCAGCTCGTCAACGGGAACCAAGCGGGAGCTGTTTTTT
few TRBJ1-1 13 TRBV7-9 TRBD1 CASSKQGAREAFF TGTGCCAGCAGCAAACAGGGGGCGAGGGAAGCTTTCTTT
NA TRBJ2-2 12 TRBV2 NA CASSGQAGELFF TGTGCCAGCAGTGGCCAGGCCGGGGAGCTGTTTTTT
NA TRBJ1-4 13 TRBV20-1 NA CSAIEKSNEKLFF TGCAGTGCTATCGAGAAGTCCAATGAAAAACTGTTTTTT
many TRBJ2-5 14 TRBV20-1 TRBD2 CSRLAGGTQETQYF TGCAGTAGATTAGCGGGAGGGACCCAAGAGACCCAGTACTTC
NA TRBJ2-1 13 TRBV18 NA CASSLTQGNEQFF TGTGCCAGCTCATTGACCCAGGGTAATGAGCAGTTCTTC
many TRBJ1-2 15 TRBV24-1 TRBD1 CATSEGQGGIYGYTF TGTGCCACCAGTGAGGGACAGGGAGGGATCTATGGCTACACCTTC
few TRBJ2-7 12 TRBV5-5 NA CASGQGGYEQYF TGTGCCAGCGGACAGGGAGGGTACGAGCAGTACTTC
few TRBJ2-7 12 TRBV20-1 NA CSARAGEREQYF TGCAGTGCTAGAGCGGGGGAGAGAGAGCAGTACTTC
many TRBJ2-7 14 TRBV6-5 TRBD1 CASSFRQGKHEQYF TGTGCCAGCAGTTTCAGACAGGGGAAGCACGAGCAGTACTTC
few TRBJ1-2 13 TRBV6-2/TRBV6-3 NA CASSYWAEAGYTF TGTGCCAGCAGTTACTGGGCAGAAGCTGGCTACACCTTC
NA TRBJ2-3 15 TRBV6-5 NA CASSYAGRTSDTQYF TGTGCCAGCAGTTATGCCGGCAGGACCTCAGATACGCAGTATTTT
NA TRBJ2-3 17 TRBV28 NA CASSEGLWRVGTDTQYF TGTGCCAGCAGTGAGGGCCTTTGGCGGGTCGGCACAGATACGCAGTATTTT
many TRBJ1-3 15 TRBV28 NA CASSVQQISENTIYF TGTGCCAGCAGTGTACAGCAAATCTCTGAAAACACCATATATTTT
many TRBJ1-2 15 TRBV2 NA CASSEEGGIWYGYTF TGTGCCAGCAGTGAAGAGGGGGGAATTTGGTATGGCTACACCTTC
few TRBJ1-1 13 TRBV7-9 NA CASSSWENTEAFF TGTGCCAGCAGCTCTTGGGAGAACACTGAAGCTTTCTTT
NA TRBJ2-5 13 TRBV12-3/TRBV12-4 NA CASSLMGGETQYF TGTGCCAGCAGTTTGATGGGGGGAGAGACCCAGTACTTC
many TRBJ1-1 15 TRBV28 NA CASSPIGHANTEAFF TGTGCCAGCAGTCCAATCGGGCACGCGAACACTGAAGCTTTCTTT
many TRBJ1-4 16 TRBV2 TRBD1 CASSEEGMTGNEKLFF TGTGCCAGCAGTGAAGAAGGGATGACAGGGAATGAAAAACTGTTTTTT
many TRBJ2-3 12 TRBV18 NA CASSPYTDTQYF TGTGCCAGCTCACCTTACACAGATACGCAGTATTTT
few TRBJ2-2 14 TRBV7-9 NA CASSHKRNTGELFF TGTGCCAGCAGCCACAAAAGGAACACCGGGGAGCTGTTTTTT
NA TRBJ2-1 14 TRBV9 NA CASSGRDLGNEQFF TGTGCCAGCAGCGGCCGGGACCTCGGCAATGAGCAGTTCTTC
many TRBJ1-5 15 TRBV19 NA CASRPRQTKNQPQHF TGTGCCAGTAGGCCCCGGCAGACTAAGAATCAGCCCCAGCATTTT
NA TRBJ2-2 12 TRBV20-1 NA CSAGLNTGELFF TGCAGTGCTGGACTGAACACCGGGGAGCTGTTTTTT
NA TRBJ2-7 14 TRBV6-6 NA CASSPPQEVYEQYF TGTGCCAGCAGTCCCCCGCAAGAGGTCTACGAGCAGTACTTC
NA TRBJ2-1 16 TRBV15 NA CATGPRRTFSYNEQFF TGTGCCACCGGGCCCCGACGGACATTTAGTTACAATGAGCAGTTCTTC
NA TRBJ2-7 17 TRBV21-1 NA CASSPIGTGQTIRGQYF TGTGCCAGCAGCCCTATAGGAACGGGACAGACAATACGTGGGCAGTACTTC
NA TRBJ2-2 16 TRBV7-2 TRBD1 CASSRDRVIGAGELFF TGTGCCAGCAGCCGGGACAGGGTCATAGGCGCCGGGGAGCTGTTTTTT
NA TRBJ2-1 12 TRBV15 NA CATSRDLAGQFF TGTGCCACCAGCAGAGATCTGGCAGGGCAGTTCTTC
many TRBJ2-7 15 TRBV13 TRBD2 CASMLQTSGVYEQYF TGTGCCAGCATGCTACAGACTAGCGGGGTTTACGAGCAGTACTTC
NA TRBJ2-1 13 TRBV3-1 NA CASSQGQFNEQFF TGTGCCAGCAGCCAAGGCCAATTCAATGAGCAGTTCTTC